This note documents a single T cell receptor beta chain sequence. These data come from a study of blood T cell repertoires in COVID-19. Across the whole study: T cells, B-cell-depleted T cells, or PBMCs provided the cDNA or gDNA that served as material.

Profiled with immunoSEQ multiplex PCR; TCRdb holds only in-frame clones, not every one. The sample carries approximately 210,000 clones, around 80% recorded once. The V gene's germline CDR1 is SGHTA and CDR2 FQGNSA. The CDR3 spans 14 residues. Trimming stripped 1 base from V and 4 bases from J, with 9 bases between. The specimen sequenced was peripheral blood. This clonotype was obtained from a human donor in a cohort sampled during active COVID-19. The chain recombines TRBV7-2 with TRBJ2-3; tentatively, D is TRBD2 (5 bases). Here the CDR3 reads CASSLEVSADTQYF. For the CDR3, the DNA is TGTGCCAGCAGCTTAGAAGTTAGCGCAGATACGCAGTATTTT.